The sequence of this T cell receptor beta chain was determined in a study of regulatory T cells in long-lasting Graves disease. Time point indicated: newly diagnosed GD, antithyroid drugs for less than 3 months. TCR sequences were obtained from RNA taken from PBMCs. Relying on iRepertoire HTBI primers and Arm-PCR of CDR3 regions, the team built TCR beta libraries. TCRdb used MiXCR to reprocess the multiplex PCR reads, holding one entry per CDR3 protein. The sample contains 600,000 to 650,000 distinct CDR3 sequences, roughly 15% of which appear only once. The germline CDR1 and CDR2 sequences are SGHVS and FNYEAQ. CDR3 length: 16 residues. V was clipped by 5 bases and J by 2 bases, with 15 bases between them. Ten or more counts support this clonotype. The sample was also reused in another study, on T cells in Graves' hyperthyroidism and ophthalmopathy.

The specimen was peripheral blood mononuclear cells (PBMCs), collected at new diagnosis, from a patient treated with antithyroid drugs. The TCR sequence derives from a woman in her twenties or thirties with Graves disease. This sequence joins TRBV7-6 and TRBJ2-2; weak D call: TRBD1 (6 bases). CDR3 coding DNA: TGTGCCAGCAGCCTACAGGGCGGAACAAACACCGGGGAGCTGTTTTTT. Its translation is CASSLQGGTNTGELFF. The full variable domain, in which reference TRBV7-6 and TRBJ2-2 provide the parts outside the CDR3, is GAGVSQSPRYKVTKRGQDVALRCDPISGHVSLYWYRQALGQGPEFLTYFNYEAQQDKSGLPNDRFSAERPEGSISTLTIQRTEQRDSAMYRCASSLQGGTNTGELFFGEGSRLTVL.